This TCR beta chain was recorded in a study of blood T cell repertoires in COVID-19. The protocol was immunoSEQ multiplex PCR, while the TCRdb copy is restricted to in-frame clones and leaves out a portion. Altogether 200,000 to 250,000 clones are present, about 87% being singletons, with the ten largest covering approximately 2.4%. The CDR3 spans 16 residues. Trimming took 6 bases from V and 2 from J, leaving 20 bases between them. Germline assignment: CDR1 SGHAT and CDR2 FQNNGV. Seattle patients were enrolled while actively infected and followed longitudinally. Sample: peripheral blood. V and J are TRBV11-2 and TRBJ2-7; the D gene is possibly TRBD1 (7 bases). This sequence originates from a man aged 30 to 45 with COVID-19, enrolled during active disease. CDR3 sequence: CASRALWGDRAYEQYF. CDR3 bases: TGTGCCAGCAGGGCACTATGGGGGGACAGAGCCTACGAGCAGTACTTC.